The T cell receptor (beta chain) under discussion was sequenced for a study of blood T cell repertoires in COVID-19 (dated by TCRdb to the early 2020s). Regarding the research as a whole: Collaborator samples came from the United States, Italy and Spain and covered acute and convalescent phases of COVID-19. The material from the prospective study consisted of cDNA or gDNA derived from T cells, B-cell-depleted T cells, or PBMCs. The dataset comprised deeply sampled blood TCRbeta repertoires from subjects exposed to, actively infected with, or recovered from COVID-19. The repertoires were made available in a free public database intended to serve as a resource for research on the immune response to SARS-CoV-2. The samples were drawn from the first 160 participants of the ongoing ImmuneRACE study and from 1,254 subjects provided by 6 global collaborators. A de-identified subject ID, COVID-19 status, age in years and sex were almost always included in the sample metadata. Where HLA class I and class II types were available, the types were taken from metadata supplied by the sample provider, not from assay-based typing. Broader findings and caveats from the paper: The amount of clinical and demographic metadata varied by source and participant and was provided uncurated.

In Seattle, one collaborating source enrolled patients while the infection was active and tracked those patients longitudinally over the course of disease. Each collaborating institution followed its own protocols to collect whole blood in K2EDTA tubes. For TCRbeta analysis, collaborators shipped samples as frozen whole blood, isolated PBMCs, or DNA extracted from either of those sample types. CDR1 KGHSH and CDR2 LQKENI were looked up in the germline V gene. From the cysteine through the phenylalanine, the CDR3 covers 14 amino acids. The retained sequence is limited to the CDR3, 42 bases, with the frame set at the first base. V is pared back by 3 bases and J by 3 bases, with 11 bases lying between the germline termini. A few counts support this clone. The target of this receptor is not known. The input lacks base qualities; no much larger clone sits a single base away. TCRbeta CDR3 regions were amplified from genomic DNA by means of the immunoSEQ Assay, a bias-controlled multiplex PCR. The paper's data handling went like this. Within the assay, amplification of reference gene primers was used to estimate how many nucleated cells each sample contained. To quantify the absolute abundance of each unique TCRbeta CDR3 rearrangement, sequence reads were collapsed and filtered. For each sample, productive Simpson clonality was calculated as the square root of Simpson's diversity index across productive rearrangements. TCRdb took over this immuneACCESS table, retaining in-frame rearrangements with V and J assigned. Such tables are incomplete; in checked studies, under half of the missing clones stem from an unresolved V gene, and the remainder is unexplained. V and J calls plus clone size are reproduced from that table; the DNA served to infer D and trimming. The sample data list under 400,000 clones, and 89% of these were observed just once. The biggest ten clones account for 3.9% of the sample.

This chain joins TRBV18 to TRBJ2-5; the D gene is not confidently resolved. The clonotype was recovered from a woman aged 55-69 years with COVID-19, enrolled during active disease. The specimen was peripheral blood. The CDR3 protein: CASSPVPVEETQYF. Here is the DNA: TGTGCCAGCTCACCCGTTCCCGTCGAAGAGACCCAGTACTTC.